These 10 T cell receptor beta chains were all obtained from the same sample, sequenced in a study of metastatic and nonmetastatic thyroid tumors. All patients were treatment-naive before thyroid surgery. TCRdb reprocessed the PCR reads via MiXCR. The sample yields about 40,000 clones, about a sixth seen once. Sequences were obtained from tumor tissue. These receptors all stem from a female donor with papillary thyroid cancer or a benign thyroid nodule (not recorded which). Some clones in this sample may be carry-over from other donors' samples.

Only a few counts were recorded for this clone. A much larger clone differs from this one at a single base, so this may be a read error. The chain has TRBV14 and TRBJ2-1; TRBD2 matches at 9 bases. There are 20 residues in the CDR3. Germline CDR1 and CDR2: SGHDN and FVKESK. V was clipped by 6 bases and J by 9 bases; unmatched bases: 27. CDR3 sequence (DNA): TGTGCCAGCAGTCCAACCCCCCCGTGGAGCGGGAGGTCCGTTTTTGGTGAGCAGTTCTTC. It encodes CASSPTPPWSGRSVFGEQFF.

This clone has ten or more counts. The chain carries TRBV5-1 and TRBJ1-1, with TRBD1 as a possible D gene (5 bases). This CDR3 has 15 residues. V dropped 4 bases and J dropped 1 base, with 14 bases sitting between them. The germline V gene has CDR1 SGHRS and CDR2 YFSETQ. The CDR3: CASSGGSAPNTEAFF. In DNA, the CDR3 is TGCGCCAGCAGCGGGGGTTCCGCACCGAACACTGAAGCTTTCTTT.

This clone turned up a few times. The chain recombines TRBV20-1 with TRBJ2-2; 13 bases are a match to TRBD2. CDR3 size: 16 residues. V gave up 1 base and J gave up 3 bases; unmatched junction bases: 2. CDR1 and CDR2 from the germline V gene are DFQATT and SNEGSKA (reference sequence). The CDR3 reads CSARGTSGGDTGELFF. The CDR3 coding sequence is TGCAGTGCTAGAGGGACTAGCGGGGGTGACACCGGGGAGCTGTTTTTT.

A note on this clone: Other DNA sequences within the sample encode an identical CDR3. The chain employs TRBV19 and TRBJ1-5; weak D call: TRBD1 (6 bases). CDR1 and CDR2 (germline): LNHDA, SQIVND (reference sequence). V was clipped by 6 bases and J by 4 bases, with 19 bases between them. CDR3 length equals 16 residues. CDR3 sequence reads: CASRQQGVSGNQPQHF. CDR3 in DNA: TGTGCCAGTAGACAACAGGGAGTCTCGGGAAATCAGCCCCAGCATTTT.

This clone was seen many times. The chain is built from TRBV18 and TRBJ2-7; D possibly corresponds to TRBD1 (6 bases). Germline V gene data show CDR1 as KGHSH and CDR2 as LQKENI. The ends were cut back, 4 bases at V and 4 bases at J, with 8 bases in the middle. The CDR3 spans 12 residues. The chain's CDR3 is CASSRDKYEQYF. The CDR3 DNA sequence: TGTGCCAGCTCACGGGACAAGTACGAGCAGTACTTC.

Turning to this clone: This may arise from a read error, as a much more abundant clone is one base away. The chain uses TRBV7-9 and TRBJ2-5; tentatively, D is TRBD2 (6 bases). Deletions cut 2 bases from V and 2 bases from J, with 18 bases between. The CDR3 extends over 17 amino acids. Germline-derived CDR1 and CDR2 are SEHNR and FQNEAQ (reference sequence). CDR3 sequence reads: CASSLSPGGIRQETQYF. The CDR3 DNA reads TGTGCCAGCAGCTTATCCCCTGGCGGGATAAGGCAAGAGACCCAGTACTTC.

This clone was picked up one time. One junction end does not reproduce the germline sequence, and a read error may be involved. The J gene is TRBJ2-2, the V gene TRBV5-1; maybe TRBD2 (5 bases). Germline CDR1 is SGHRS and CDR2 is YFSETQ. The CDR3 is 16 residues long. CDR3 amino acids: CASSPPVTANTGDLFF. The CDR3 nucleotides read TGCGCCAGCAGCCCACCGGTTACAGCGAACACCGGGGATCTGTTTTTT.

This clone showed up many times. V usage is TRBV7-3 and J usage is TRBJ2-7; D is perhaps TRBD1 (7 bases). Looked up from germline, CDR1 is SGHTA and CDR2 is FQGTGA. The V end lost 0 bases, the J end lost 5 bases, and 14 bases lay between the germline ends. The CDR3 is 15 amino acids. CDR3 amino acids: CASSLTLEGANEQYF. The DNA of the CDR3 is TGTGCCAGCAGCTTAACGTTGGAGGGGGCCAACGAGCAGTACTTC.

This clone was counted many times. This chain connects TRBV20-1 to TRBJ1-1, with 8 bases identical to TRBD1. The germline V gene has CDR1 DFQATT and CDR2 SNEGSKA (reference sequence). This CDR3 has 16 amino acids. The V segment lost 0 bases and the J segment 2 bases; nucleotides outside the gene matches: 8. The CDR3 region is CSARDGRQGINTEAFF. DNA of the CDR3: TGCAGTGCTAGAGATGGTCGACAGGGGATAAACACTGAAGCTTTCTTT.

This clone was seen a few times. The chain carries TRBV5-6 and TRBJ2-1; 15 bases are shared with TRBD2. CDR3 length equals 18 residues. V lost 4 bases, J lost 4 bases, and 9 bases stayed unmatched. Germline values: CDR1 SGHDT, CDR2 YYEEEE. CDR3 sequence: CASSADGLAGGPYNEQFF. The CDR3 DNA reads TGTGCCAGCAGCGCAGACGGACTAGCGGGAGGGCCGTACAATGAGCAGTTCTTC.